This T cell receptor beta chain appears in the sequencing data of a study of OX40 agonist ivuxolimab in advanced cancers. Overall study context: Those treated in dose escalation had hepatocellular carcinoma, melanoma, renal cell cancer or head and neck cancer.

A remark on this clone: Its specificity is not known.

Assay used: immunoSEQ multiplex PCR; TCRdb lists only in-frame clones, some missing. Counted here are tens of thousands of clones, around 92% occurring once; the ten biggest clones make up around 19%. Findings and limits, study-wide: Also showing low normalized T-cell clonal expansion were some of the nonresponders. On average, a greater number of expanded clones characterised CD8+ T cells relative to CD4+.

This receptor was obtained from an adult with an advanced solid tumor such as melanoma, head and neck, liver or kidney cancer. Here the sequenced sample was CD4+ or CD8+ T cells sorted from blood, taken in a trial of the OX40 agonist ivuxolimab.

The CDR3 bases are TGTGCCAGCAGCCATCCTCAGGGCTACGAGCAGTACTTC. It yields the protein CASSHPQGYEQYF. This chain joins TRBV25-1 and TRBJ2-7; possibly TRBD1 for D (5 bases). Per germline, CDR1 MGHDK and CDR2 SYGVNS. This CDR3 region has 13 residues. Trimming stripped 6 bases from V and 3 bases from J, with 12 bases between.